Below are 25 T cell receptor beta chains sequenced from a single sample in a study of T cells in women clearing cervical HPV infection. The protocol was immunoSEQ multiplex PCR, while the TCRdb copy is restricted to in-frame clones and leaves out a portion. Its clone listing holds about 22,000 clones. Source material: blood buffy coat. Source of these receptors: a woman between 18 and 70 years old with a cervical HPV16 infection that either progressed to CIN3+ or cleared (not recorded which).

Concerning this clone: Sequencing ends 3 residues short of the CDR3 end; the germline J gene provides the rest. The chain has TRBV29-1 and TRBJ1-5, with 9 bases fitting TRBD1. The V gene end was trimmed by 7 bases and the J gene end by 0 bases; junction bases not matched to a gene: 1. The germline V gene encodes CDR1 SQVTM and CDR2 ANQGSEA. The CDR3 is made up of 13 amino acids. The CDR3 bases that were read are TGCAGCGCGGGACAGGGTAGCAATCAGCCC. This encodes CSAGQGSNQP. The entire CDR3 sequence reads CSAGQGSNQPQHF.

For this clone: The read halts 3 residues ahead of the CDR3 end, with the missing end drawn from the germline J gene. The chain uses TRBV20-1 and TRBJ2-3; 7 nucleotides match TRBD2. Germline V gene lookup returns CDR1 DFQATT and CDR2 SNEGSKA (reference sequence). The CDR3 has 13 residues. The ends lost 3 bases at V and 6 bases at J; junction bases unmatched: 6. The CDR3 reads CSARAGVWDTQYF. The CDR3 bases that were read are TGCAGTGCTAGGGCGGGGGTATGGGATACG.

Concerning this clone: The read ends 3 residues before the CDR3 terminus; that terminus is restored from the germline J gene. The chain employs TRBV2 and TRBJ2-3; 13 bases agree with TRBD2. The length of the CDR3 is 15 residues. From germline, CDR1 is SNHLY and CDR2 FYNNEI. Trimming took 3 bases from V and 7 from J; bases not matched to a gene: 4. The CDR3 is CASSDGTSGTHTQYF. CDR3 bases read: TGTGCCAGCAGTGATGGGACTAGCGGGACCCATACG. Filled out from reference TRBV2 and TRBJ2-3, the complete variable domain reads EPEVTQTPSHQVTQMGQEVILRCVPISNHLYFYWYRQILGQKVEFLVSFYNNEISEKSEIFDDQFSVERPDGSNFTLKIRSTKLEDSAMYFCASSDGTSGTHTQYFGPGTRLTVL.

With respect to this clone: The read comes to an end 3 residues before the CDR3 does, leaving the germline J gene to fill in the end. V and J are TRBV20-1 and TRBJ2-1; perhaps TRBD2 as D (7 bases). The CDR3 is made up of 15 amino acids. V dropped 4 bases and J dropped 0 bases, with 13 bases sitting between them. Germline CDR1 reads DFQATT; CDR2 reads SNEGSKA (reference sequence). The CDR3 loop reads CSAISGGPSYNEQFF. The DNA read from the CDR3 is TGCAGTGCTATATCGGGGGGCCCCTCCTACAATGAG.

For this clone: The read gets to within 3 residues of the CDR3 end, and the germline J gene fills in the rest. V usage is TRBV5-1 and J usage is TRBJ1-1; 7 bases fit TRBD1. V was clipped by 2 bases and J by 5 bases; unmatched bases: 6. Germline CDR1 and CDR2: SGHRS and YFSETQ. CDR3 length: 14 amino acids. The CDR3 sequence: CASSLWDSGTEAFF. Partial CDR3 DNA: TGCGCCAGCAGCTTATGGGACAGCGGAACTGAA.

Worth noting for this clone: The read ends 3 residues early relative to the CDR3; the germline J gene fills the gap. The chain has TRBV11-3 and TRBJ2-7, with 7 bases fitting TRBD1. Losses at the gene ends were 5 bases for V and 5 bases for J; bases not matched to a gene: 6. The CDR3 sequence is 13 residues long. From germline, CDR1 is SGHNT and CDR2 YENEEA. Partial CDR3 DNA: TGTGCCAGCAGCCTGACAGGGTTCAACGAG. Encoded protein: CASSLTGFNE. The entire CDR3 protein reads CASSLTGFNEQYF.

On this clone: An end of the junction differs from the germline gene, which may be a read error. Read coverage stops 3 residues before the CDR3 terminus; the germline J gene supplies the remainder. The rearrangement links TRBV4-1 to TRBJ2-1; 10 positions match TRBD2. The CDR3 is made up of 15 amino acids. In germline, CDR1 is MGHRA, CDR2 YSYEKL. The sequenced CDR3 bases are TGCACCAGCAGTCCTAGCGGGAGTTCCTACAATGAG. Translation: CTSSPSGSSYNE. The CDR3 as a whole reads CTSSPSGSSYNEQFF.

In the case of this clone: The read terminates 3 residues before the CDR3 end, so the remaining end is supplied by the germline J gene. V is TRBV5-4 and J is TRBJ1-3, with a possible D match to TRBD1 (5 bases). The V end was cut by 0 bases, the J end by 1 base, with 5 bases between. The CDR3 is made up of 14 amino acids. Germline V CDR1 and CDR2: SGHNT, YYREEE (reference sequence). The CDR3 protein is CASSLDRSGNTIYF. The sequenced CDR3 bases are TGTGCCAGCAGCTTGGACAGGTCTGGAAACACC.

Regarding this clone: The CDR3 end falls 3 residues outside the read, so it is completed with the germline J gene. V and J are TRBV20-1 and TRBJ2-7; 7 positions match TRBD1. Looked up from germline, CDR1 is DFQATT and CDR2 is SNEGSKA (reference sequence). V was clipped by 1 base and J by 3 bases; unmatched bases: 3. The CDR3 has 13 residues. The sequenced CDR3 bases are TGCAGTGCTAGAGGGCAGGGGGTCTACGAG. It codes for CSARGQGVYE. The whole CDR3 sequence is CSARGQGVYEQYF.

In the case of this clone: The observed sequence ends 3 residues before the CDR3 terminus, with the missing tail filled in from the germline J gene. V gene TRBV30 combines with J gene TRBJ2-1; 10 bases line up with TRBD1. The CDR3 has 15 amino acids. With 1 base clipped from V and 2 bases from J, the junction kept 2 bases outside the gene matches. CDR1 GTSNPN and CDR2 SVGIG come from the germline V gene (reference sequence). The CDR3 loop reads CAWSGGTGAYNEQFF. CDR3 bases read: TGTGCCTGGAGTGGCGGGACAGGGGCCTACAATGAG.

Regarding this clone: The read terminates 3 residues before the CDR3 end, so the remaining end is supplied by the germline J gene. This chain connects TRBV18 to TRBJ1-1; 9 bases fit TRBD1. There are 17 residues in the CDR3. The junction had 5 bases not matched to a gene; V was cut back by 0 bases and J by 0 bases. Germline V gene data show CDR1 as KGHSH and CDR2 as LQKENI. CDR3 bases read: TGTGCCAGCTCACCACCGTTCACAGGGGGCCTGAACACTGAA. It codes for CASSPPFTGGLNTE. The CDR3 in full is CASSPPFTGGLNTEAFF.

Regarding this clone: The read falls 3 residues short of the CDR3 end, and the missing part is taken from the germline J gene. The rearrangement links TRBV7-9 to TRBJ1-1; D not certain. The germline gives CDR1 SEHNR, CDR2 FQNEAQ (reference sequence). The V end lost 7 bases, the J end lost 0 bases, and 9 bases lay between the germline ends. This CDR3 has 13 amino acids. The part of the CDR3 DNA that was read is TGTGCCAGCACCCATCGGGTGAACACTGAA. Amino acids: CASTHRVNTE. In full, the CDR3 reads CASTHRVNTEAFF.

On this clone: The observed sequence ends 3 residues before the CDR3 terminus, with the missing tail filled in from the germline J gene. The rearrangement uses TRBV30 and TRBJ2-7; 12 nucleotides align to TRBD1. CDR3 length: 16 residues. Germline CDR1 reads GTSNPN; CDR2 reads SVGIG (reference sequence). J lost 4 bases, V lost 6 bases, and 13 bases had no gene match. CDR3 DNA, as far as it was read: TGTGCCTGTCCGACCGGGACAGGGGGCGCGGGGTACGAG. The encoded protein is CACPTGTGGAGYE. The full CDR3 reads CACPTGTGGAGYEQYF.

To note about this clone: The CDR3 end lies 3 residues beyond the end of the read and is filled in from the germline J gene. The V call is TRBV20-1, the J call TRBJ2-7; 9 nucleotides agree with TRBD1. This CDR3 comprises 14 residues. Per the germline V gene, CDR1 is DFQATT and CDR2 is SNEGSKA (reference sequence). V trimming: 5 bases; J trimming: 0 bases; junction bases outside the gene matches: 5. CDR3 region: CSALPGQGSYEQYF. CDR3 bases read: TGCAGTGCTCTTCCGGGACAGGGCTCCTACGAG.

A remark on this clone: The read ends 3 residues before the CDR3 terminus; that terminus is restored from the germline J gene. J is TRBJ1-5 and V is TRBV19; tentative D call: TRBD1 (5 bases). Trimming took 0 bases from V and 7 from J, leaving 13 bases between them. The V gene's germline CDR1 is LNHDA and CDR2 SQIVND (reference sequence). This CDR3 contains 15 residues. The covered CDR3 bases are TGTGCCAGTAGTATAGATCTTAACGGGGGACAGCCC. Amino acid sequence: CASSIDLNGGQP. The full-length CDR3 reads as CASSIDLNGGQPQHF.

As concerns this clone: Read coverage stops 3 residues before the CDR3 terminus; the germline J gene supplies the remainder. J is TRBJ2-3 and V is TRBV6-1, with TRBD2 identical over 9 bases. Germline loops: CDR1 MNHNS, CDR2 SASEGT. This CDR3 is built from 15 residues. V was pared by 2 bases and J by 7 bases, with 7 bases of the junction left unmatched. The sequenced CDR3 bases are TGTGCCAGCAGTGAACAGCGGGGGGCCCCGAATACG. Protein sequence: CASSEQRGAPNT. The complete CDR3 reads CASSEQRGAPNTQYF.

CDR3 protein: CSARDRATGELFF. The sequenced part of the CDR3 DNA is TGCAGTGCTAGAGACAGGGCGACCGGGGAG. The J gene is TRBJ2-2, the V gene TRBV20-1, with a possible D match to TRBD1 (5 bases). The read ends 3 residues early relative to the CDR3; the germline J gene fills the gap. Germline CDR1 DFQATT, CDR2 SNEGSKA (reference sequence). The CDR3 is made up of 13 amino acids. Trimming removed 0 bases from V and 5 bases from J, with 7 bases in between.

The sequenced part of the CDR3 DNA is TGCGCCAGCAGCTTGGAAGGGGAC. This sequence encodes CASSLEGD. The whole CDR3 protein is CASSLEGDYTF. The chain employs TRBV5-1 and TRBJ1-2; TRBD1 is a possible D gene (5 bases). The read falls 3 residues short of the CDR3 end, and the missing part is taken from the germline J gene. Looked up from germline, CDR1 is SGHRS and CDR2 is YFSETQ. This CDR3 is built from 11 residues.

Notes on this clone: The read comes to an end 3 residues before the CDR3 does, leaving the germline J gene to fill in the end. The rearrangement links TRBV20-1 to TRBJ2-1, with 8 bases identical to TRBD2. With 4 bases clipped from V and 5 bases from J, the junction kept 13 bases outside the gene matches. The CDR3 runs to 16 residues. Per germline, CDR1 DFQATT and CDR2 SNEGSKA (reference sequence). CDR3 amino acids: CSAIPRREAHDNEQFF. The CDR3 bases that were read are TGCAGTGCTATCCCGAGGCGGGAGGCCCACGACAATGAG.

A word on this clone: The read stops 3 residues short of the end of the CDR3; the missing end is completed from the germline J gene. This chain links TRBV5-1 with TRBJ1-3; D remains ambiguous. The CDR3 consists of 14 residues. V dropped 0 bases and J dropped 0 bases, with 4 bases sitting between them. From germline, CDR1 is SGHRS and CDR2 YFSETQ. CDR3 DNA, as far as it was read: TGCGCCAGCAGCTTGGGCGTCTCTGGAAACACC. Its translation is CASSLGVSGNT. The entire CDR3 protein reads CASSLGVSGNTIYF.

As to this clone: The sequenced fragment ends 3 residues before the CDR3 boundary, so the rest is inferred from the germline J gene. V usage is TRBV20-1 and J usage is TRBJ1-2; TRBD1 matches at 7 bases. Germline V lookup: CDR1 DFQATT, CDR2 SNEGSKA (reference sequence). Trimming took 4 bases from V and 2 from J; bases not matched to a gene: 4. The length of the CDR3 is 13 residues. CDR3 residues: CSATGQRNYGYTF. Incomplete CDR3 DNA: TGCAGTGCTACGGGACAGAGAAACTATGGC.

A word on this clone: The read terminates 3 residues ahead of where the CDR3 ends, so the germline J gene completes it. The J gene is TRBJ1-4, the V gene TRBV14, with 8 bases identical to TRBD1. V was clipped by 4 bases and J by 7 bases; unmatched bases: 8. The CDR3 covers 15 residues. Germline V gene sequence: CDR1 SGHDN, CDR2 FVKESK. CDR3 sequence reads: CASSPGQGLFEKLFF. The DNA read from the CDR3 is TGTGCCAGCAGCCCCGGACAGGGTTTATTTGAAAAA.

Turning to this clone: Germline and junction disagree at one end, which may indicate a read error. The CDR3 goes on 3 residues after the read ends, and that part is filled in from the germline J gene. The chain couples TRBV7-7 to TRBJ2-2, with D perhaps matching TRBD1 (5 bases). The CDR3 length is 15 residues. The germline CDR1 and CDR2 sequences are SSHAT and FNYEAQ (reference sequence). The CDR3 DNA, read in part, is TGTGCTAGCAGCTTAGGCAGGGCGAACACCGGGGAG. It yields the protein CASSLGRANTGE. The whole CDR3 protein reads CASSLGRANTGELFF.

As regards this clone: The CDR3 end falls 3 residues outside the read, so it is completed with the germline J gene. The chain combines TRBV19 with TRBJ1-2; D is possibly TRBD1 (5 bases). Germline loops: CDR1 LNHDA, CDR2 SQIVND (reference sequence). There are 15 residues in the CDR3. The CDR3 DNA, read in part, is TGTGCCAGTAGTATAGCACCGGGACTCTCCTACGGG. This sequence encodes CASSIAPGLSYG. The full CDR3 protein reads CASSIAPGLSYGYTF.

As to this clone: The CDR3 end is not reached by the read, which stops 3 residues before it; the germline J gene fills it in. The rearrangement joins TRBV12-3 or TRBV12-4 to TRBJ2-2; 13 nucleotides align to TRBD2. V lost 8 bases and J lost 4; bases outside the gene matches: 7. The CDR3 totals 16 residues. CDR3 DNA (partial): TGTGCCAGCTCCCTTACTAGCGGGAGGGCCACCGGGGAG. This translates into CASSLTSGRATGE. The CDR3 reads in full as CASSLTSGRATGELFF.